These 3 T cell receptor beta chains originate from one sample sequenced in a study of blood T cell repertoires in COVID-19. Clones were sequenced by immunoSEQ multiplex PCR, and TCRdb holds only the in-frame ones, with some missing. This sample has around 130,000 clones, with 60% to 85% found just once. The source material was peripheral blood. The source is a man aged 45-65 years with acute or convalescent COVID-19.

This clone was picked up one time. V is TRBV6-5 and J is TRBJ1-2; D not certain. CDR3 length: 12 amino acids. Germline values: CDR1 MNHEY, CDR2 SVGAGI. V was cut by 6 bases and J by 3 bases, with 8 bases left in between. The chain's CDR3 is CASRSGDYGYTF. Here the CDR3 DNA reads TGTGCCAGCAGAAGTGGAGACTATGGCTACACCTTC.

The CDR3 loop reads CAISETGQETQYF. The CDR3 DNA reads TGTGCCATCAGTGAGACAGGGCAAGAGACCCAGTACTTC. The chain recombines TRBV10-3 with TRBJ2-5; D perhaps matches TRBD1 (6 bases). Germline V gives CDR1 ENHRY, CDR2 SYGVKD. CDR3 size: 13 residues. Deletions cut 2 bases from V and 2 bases from J, with 6 bases between.

J is TRBJ2-3 and V is TRBV24-1, with 9 nucleotides matching TRBD1. The CDR3 spans 13 residues. J lost 1 base, V lost 10 bases, and 2 bases had no gene match. Looked up from germline, CDR1 is KGHDR and CDR2 is SFDVKD. The CDR3 here is CATGTGRTDTQYF. The DNA of the CDR3 is TGTGCCACTGGGACAGGGCGCACAGATACGCAGTATTTT.